The rows below give T cell receptor beta chains drawn from one sample of a study of blood T cell repertoires in COVID-19. Assay used: immunoSEQ multiplex PCR; TCRdb lists only in-frame clones, some missing. The sample holds some 27,000 clones; roughly nine tenths are singletons and the top ten take less than 3.5%. Specimen: peripheral blood. The receptors here all came from a human donor in a cohort sampled during active COVID-19. Both conserved end residues are part of each CDR3. A D gene is named only where the DNA matches it firmly.

j_call: TRBJ2-5; v_call: TRBV6-5; d_call: .; cdr3_nt: TGTGCCAGCAGTCTCCCGGGAGTGGCAAGAGAGTCCCAGTACTTC; cdr3_aa: CASSLPGVARESQYF
j_call: TRBJ1-2; v_call: TRBV10-3; d_call: TRBD1; cdr3_nt: TGTGCCATTGGACAGGGAGTTGACGGCTACACCTTC; cdr3_aa: CAIGQGVDGYTF
j_call: TRBJ2-3; v_call: TRBV7-2; d_call: .; cdr3_nt: TGTGCCAGCAGCTTAAACCTAGCGACAGATACGCAGTATTTT; cdr3_aa: CASSLNLATDTQYF
j_call: TRBJ1-5; v_call: TRBV5-1; d_call: TRBD1; cdr3_nt: TGCGCCAGCAGCCCGGACAGGGGAGACAATCAGCCCCAGCATTTT; cdr3_aa: CASSPDRGDNQPQHF
j_call: TRBJ1-1; v_call: TRBV19; d_call: .; cdr3_nt: TGTGCCAGTAGTCTTAACAGGAACACTGAAGCTTTCTTT; cdr3_aa: CASSLNRNTEAFF
j_call: TRBJ2-7; v_call: TRBV6-5; d_call: .; cdr3_nt: TGTGCCAGCAGTTACTCGAGTCCAGGGAGGTACGAGCAGTACTTC; cdr3_aa: CASSYSSPGRYEQYF
j_call: TRBJ1-3; v_call: TRBV5-1; d_call: .; cdr3_nt: TGCGCCAGCAGCGCGGGAGGGGTAACTGGAAACACCATATATTTT; cdr3_aa: CASSAGGVTGNTIYF
j_call: TRBJ1-5; v_call: TRBV5-1; d_call: .; cdr3_nt: TGCGCCAGCAGCTTGTTTCCCCCAGGGTTAGGAGAACAGCCCCAGCATTTT; cdr3_aa: CASSLFPPGLGEQPQHF
j_call: TRBJ1-3; v_call: TRBV3-1/TRBV3-2; d_call: .; cdr3_nt: TGTGCCAGCAGCGCTAGCTCTGGAAACACCATATATTTT; cdr3_aa: CASSASSGNTIYF
j_call: TRBJ1-2; v_call: TRBV30; d_call: .; cdr3_nt: TGTGCCTGGAGTGTAGCAGGGAACTATGGCTACACCTTC; cdr3_aa: CAWSVAGNYGYTF
j_call: TRBJ1-2; v_call: TRBV7-9; d_call: TRBD1; cdr3_nt: TGTGCCAGCAGCTCCAACTCTCAGGGGGACTATGGCTACACCTTC; cdr3_aa: CASSSNSQGDYGYTF
j_call: TRBJ1-2; v_call: TRBV4-2; d_call: .; cdr3_nt: TGTGCCAGCAGCCAAGATCAGGGCCGTCCCGCTAACTATGGCTACACCTTC; cdr3_aa: CASSQDQGRPANYGYTF
j_call: TRBJ2-3; v_call: TRBV6-5; d_call: .; cdr3_nt: TGTGCCAGCAGTTACTCGCCGGGGAACACAGATACGCAGTATTTT; cdr3_aa: CASSYSPGNTDTQYF
j_call: TRBJ2-1; v_call: TRBV2; d_call: TRBD1; cdr3_nt: TGTGCCAGCAGTGATACTGGACAGGGAGTAGGTGAGCAGTTCTTC; cdr3_aa: CASSDTGQGVGEQFF
j_call: TRBJ1-2; v_call: TRBV18; d_call: .; cdr3_nt: TGTGCCAGCTCACCACCTACAGATAACTATGGCTACACCTTC; cdr3_aa: CASSPPTDNYGYTF
j_call: TRBJ1-4; v_call: TRBV3-1/TRBV3-2; d_call: TRBD1; cdr3_nt: TGTGCCAGCAGCCCTCAGGGGGCTAATGAAAAACTGTTTTTT; cdr3_aa: CASSPQGANEKLFF